The next 14 T cell receptor beta chains were all read from a single sample in a study of blood T cell repertoires in COVID-19. Some clones are missing from TCRdb's copy, which holds only in-frame ones; the method was immunoSEQ multiplex PCR. The repertoire holds roughly 670,000 clones, 85% to 90% seen once, with approximately 0.3% in the top ten. Sequences were obtained from peripheral blood. The receptors derive from a woman between 18 and 29 years old with acute or convalescent COVID-19.

This clone was seen once. The chain uses TRBV6-6 and TRBJ2-2, with D possibly being TRBD2 (5 bases). The V end was cut by 6 bases, the J end by 1 base, with 9 bases between. Per germline, CDR1 MNHNY and CDR2 SVGAGI (reference sequence). The CDR3 is made up of 14 amino acids. The CDR3 nucleotides read TGTGCCAGCAGATATCGGGGGAACACCGGGGAGCTGTTTTTT. Translation gives CASRYRGNTGELFF.

The chain links TRBV13 to TRBJ2-7, with a tentative D call TRBD1 (6 bases). The CDR3 contains 15 residues. Germline loops: CDR1 PRHDT, CDR2 FYEKMQ (reference sequence). V was clipped by 5 bases and J by 3 bases, with 17 bases between them. The CDR3 region is CASSPPYRDVYEQYF. The CDR3 DNA reads TGTGCCAGCAGCCCCCCCTACAGGGATGTCTACGAGCAGTACTTC.

Here the CDR3 reads CASTTGGNEKLFF. In nucleotides, the CDR3 is TGTGCCAGCACGACAGGGGGGAATGAAAAACTGTTTTTT. This rearrangement joins TRBV27 to TRBJ1-4; TRBD1 matches 9 bases. Per germline, CDR1 MNHEY and CDR2 SMNVEV (reference sequence). This CDR3 has 13 residues. After removal of 7 bases from V and 5 bases from J, the junction contained 2 bases not matched to a gene.

DNA of the CDR3: TGCGCCAGCAGCCACTCCCCCGGGACAGACACTGAAGCTTTCTTT. Its translation is CASSHSPGTDTEAFF. J is TRBJ1-1 and V is TRBV4-1, with 7 bases fitting TRBD1. Looked up from germline, CDR1 is MGHRA and CDR2 is YSYEKL. V gave up 3 bases and J gave up 3 bases; unmatched junction bases: 7. This CDR3 comprises 15 residues.

J is TRBJ2-1 and V is TRBV7-2, with TRBD1 matching over 8 bases. Germline V gene sequence: CDR1 SGHTA, CDR2 FQGNSA. V dropped 3 bases and J dropped 7; count of bases not matched to a gene: 8. The CDR3 covers 15 residues. The CDR3, as DNA: TGTGCCAGCAGCTTCCAGGGGGCGCTGGAAAATGAGCAGTTCTTC. Its translation: CASSFQGALENEQFF.

This clone was observed a handful of times. The V gene is TRBV12-5, the J gene TRBJ1-5, with TRBD1 matching 7 bases. V trimming: 1 base; J trimming: 5 bases; junction bases outside the gene matches: 5. Germline V lookup: CDR1 LGHNT, CDR2 FRNRAP. The CDR3 runs 15 residues. The CDR3, as DNA: TGTGCTAGTGGTTTGGACACAGGGGCCGATCAGCCCCAGCATTTT. It codes for CASGLDTGADQPQHF.

V gene TRBV6-5 combines with J gene TRBJ2-7; possibly TRBD1 for D (6 bases). The germline CDR1 and CDR2 sequences are MNHEY and SVGAGI. The V end was cut by 6 bases, the J end by 1 base, with 10 bases between. This CDR3 has 13 amino acids. CDR3 bases: TGTGCCAGCAGGCCGGGACAATCCTACGAGCAGTACTTC. Protein product: CASRPGQSYEQYF.

V usage is TRBV27 and J usage is TRBJ1-4; maybe TRBD1 (6 bases). V was trimmed by 5 bases and J by 0 bases, leaving 19 bases between them. CDR1 is MNHEY and CDR2 is SMNVEV in the germline V gene (reference sequence). The CDR3 loop spans 18 amino acids. The CDR3 loop reads CASSVDRPLPATNEKLFF. The CDR3 region has the DNA TGTGCCAGCAGTGTGGACAGACCGCTTCCCGCAACTAATGAAAAACTGTTTTTT.

This clone was seen only once. The genes are TRBV27 and TRBJ1-1; TRBD1 might be the D (6 bases). The CDR3 runs to 14 residues. CDR1 MNHEY and CDR2 SMNVEV come from the germline V gene (reference sequence). V lost 4 bases, J lost 3 bases, and 12 bases lay in between. DNA for the CDR3: TGTGCCAGCAGTTCCCAGGGGAGAGACACTGAAGCTTTCTTT. Amino acid sequence: CASSSQGRDTEAFF.

V usage is TRBV4-1 and J usage is TRBJ1-4; 7 bases fit TRBD1. The CDR3 covers 14 residues. With 2 bases clipped from V and 8 bases from J, the junction kept 5 bases outside the gene matches. Per germline, CDR1 MGHRA and CDR2 YSYEKL. In nucleotides, the CDR3 is TGCGCCAGCAGCCAATGGCAGGGGGAAGAAAAACTGTTTTTT. Its protein product is CASSQWQGEEKLFF.

V gene TRBV6-6 combines with J gene TRBJ1-1; D possibly corresponds to TRBD1 (5 bases). The V end was cut by 1 base, the J end by 1 base, with 10 bases between. The CDR3 is made up of 15 amino acids. Germline CDR1 reads MNHNY; CDR2 reads SVGAGI (reference sequence). Here the CDR3 DNA reads TGTGCCAGCAGTTACTACTATACAGGGAACACTGAAGCTTTCTTT. This codes for CASSYYYTGNTEAFF.

The chain has TRBV6-2 or TRBV6-3 and TRBJ1-5; 10 nucleotides align to TRBD1. V shed 0 bases, J shed 3 bases, and the junction held 8 bases outside the gene matches. The CDR3 spans 18 residues. The germline V gene encodes CDR1 MNHEY and CDR2 SVGEGT. CDR3 protein: CASSYSMWDRGPNQPQHF. In DNA, the CDR3 is TGTGCCAGCAGTTACTCGATGTGGGACAGGGGCCCCAATCAGCCCCAGCATTTT.

This chain connects TRBV30 to TRBJ2-3; D gene uncertain. In germline, CDR1 is GTSNPN, CDR2 SVGIG (reference sequence). Between the trimmed V and J ends, which lost 7 bases and 8 bases, there was a span of 16 bases. CDR3 length equals 12 residues. In DNA, the CDR3 is TGTGCCTCGAAGGAGTCCGCCGTTACGCAGTATTTT. This translates into CASKESAVTQYF. Looking up the rest from reference TRBV30 and TRBJ2-3 gives the full variable domain: SQTIHQWPATLVQPVGSPLSLECTVEGTSNPNLYWYRQAAGRGLQLLFYSVGIGQISSEVPQNLSASRPQDRQFILSSKKLLLSDSGFYLCASKESAVTQYFGPGTRLTVL.

In this sample, this clone turned up once. The rearrangement links TRBV7-9 to TRBJ2-5; D is perhaps TRBD1 (6 bases). The CDR3 has 13 amino acids. Germline V gene lookup returns CDR1 SEHNR and CDR2 FQNEAQ (reference sequence). Trimming stripped 9 bases from V and 1 base from J, with 12 bases between. This chain's CDR3 is CASGWTAQETQYF. In DNA form, the CDR3 reads TGTGCCAGTGGGTGGACAGCCCAAGAGACCCAGTACTTC. Supplemented by reference TRBV7-9 and TRBJ2-5, the full variable domain reads DTGVSQNPRHKITKRGQNVTFRCDPISEHNRLYWYRQTLGQGPEFLTYFQNEAQLEKSRLLSDRFSAERPKGSFSTLEIQRTEQGDSAMYLCASGWTAQETQYFGPGTRLLVL.